The T cell receptor (beta chain) described here comes from a study of CD8 T cells in ankylosing spondylitis. Overall study results and limits: Several highly homologous variants formed a TCR beta motif that appeared characteristic of ankylosing spondylitis blood.

The V gene lost 6 bases and the J gene lost 10 bases, with 9 bases spanning the gap. CDR1 and CDR2 from the germline V gene are LNHNV and YYDKDF (reference sequence). The CDR3 totals 11 residues. Generation of TCR beta libraries employed quantitative 5'-RACE incorporating molecular barcodes. A single record per CDR3 protein comes from TCRdb applying MiXCR to the 5' RACE reads. The sample shows around 770,000 distinct CDR3 sequences, 12% of them seen only once. This clonotype has at least ten counts. As yet, its antigen is unknown. The TCR sequence derives from a male donor with ankylosing spondylitis. The rearrangement links TRBV15 to TRBJ1-4; possible D gene TRBD1, 6 bases. Sequenced: blood, either unsorted or a sorted T cell fraction (not recorded which). In nucleotides, the CDR3 is TGTGCCACCAGTACAGGGAGAAAACTGTTTTTT. It specifies CATSTGRKLFF.